This TCR beta chain stems from a study of T cell changes during pregnancy in multiple sclerosis. This clone was seen once. Here immunoSEQ multiplex PCR was the method, and the copy in TCRdb shows in-frame clones only, minus some. The sample lists about 120,000 clones; roughly 90% were seen once. J gave up 5 bases and V 7 bases, and 11 bases lay outside the gene matches. This CDR3 region has 15 residues. Looked up from germline, CDR1 is SGHTA and CDR2 is FQGTGA. This TCR was sampled from a female donor with multiple sclerosis, enrolled in a pregnancy study. V is TRBV7-3 and J is TRBJ2-1, with 7 bases matching TRBD2. The sequencing here drew on peripheral blood, taken in the third trimester of pregnancy. CDR3 loop: CASTLGASGHNEQFF. For the CDR3, the DNA is TGTGCCAGCACCCTTGGGGCTAGCGGTCACAATGAGCAGTTCTTC.